This T cell receptor beta chain was identified during a study of cytotoxic CD8 clonotypes in ibrutinib-treated CLL listed by TCRdb under 2021. Context from the whole study: The cohort had about a dozen relapsed/refractory and around 15 treatment-naive patients; roughly 17 were IGHV unmutated. Samples averaged 255,043 productive templates and 94,082 productive rearrangements. Responses were partial in roughly 24 patients and complete in 2; after median approximately 69 months follow-up, 14 stayed in remission and roughly twelve progressed. Cryopreserved peripheral blood mononuclear cells were obtained before treatment, at response, and at either sustained remission or disease progression. Of the roughly 86 people in the trial, approximately 24 had longitudinal samples available. The response samples were drawn at a median of approximately 11 months into treatment, with a range of about 6 to 40 months. What the study reported, not specific to this receptor: Sampling times were not matched between sustained-remission and progressing patients, and lymph node repertoires were not studied. Public clonotypes were rare and either contracted or stayed stable during treatment, and the rise in clonality at ibrutinib response reflected the expansion of private clonotypes. At ibrutinib response clonality went up, during sustained remission it held steady, and at progression it dropped back toward baseline. Baseline clonality was found to be higher than that of age-matched healthy donors and was strongly correlated with circulating CD8+ T-cell counts.

On a MiSeq, deep resolution sequencing aimed for a depth between 1 in 1 million and 1 in 200,000 T cells, with each clonotype covered 10x on average. The immunoSEQ hsTCRB Kit was used to generate the TCR beta libraries. As for the authors' bioinformatics: Data were analyzed with ImmunoSEQ Data Assistant and ImmunoSEQ Analyzer, with V, D and J genes assigned per IMGT definitions. Clonality was computed as one minus normalized Shannon entropy of productive rearrangement frequencies, ranging from 0 to 1. Only overrepresented clonotypes making up at least 0.05% of each patient's repertoire were included in the public clonotype analysis. More than ten age-matched healthy donor repertoires from immuneACCESS were used as controls for clonality. TCRdb retrieved this table from immuneACCESS and kept in-frame rearrangements only. Not all clones are present; in checked studies, unresolved V genes account for under half, and no reason is known for the remainder. V and J calls plus clone size are reproduced from that table; the DNA served to infer D and trimming. The sample contains over 25,000 clones, roughly 57% of them found a single time. The top ten clones comprise around 15% of the sample.

Note on this clone: The antigen this receptor binds is unknown. Within one base of it there is no much larger clone, and no base qualities were kept.

For TCR beta library preparation, around 2.1 micrograms of genomic DNA were extracted from the cryopreserved PBMCs. Longitudinal blood samples from CLL patients receiving ibrutinib monotherapy were subjected to high-throughput TCR beta sequencing. Patients were enrolled in a phase 2 open-label single-center ibrutinib monotherapy trial. The germline V gene specifies MNHNS as CDR1 and SASEGT as CDR2. The CDR3 covers 14 residues, taking in both the cysteine and the phenylalanine. Only the CDR3 DNA is retained, 42 bases long and in frame from the first base. The junction carries 17 bases between V and J, which are trimmed by 8 bases and 4 bases respectively.

The TCR originated in a human donor with chronic lymphocytic leukemia. The receptor chain draws on TRBV6-1 and TRBJ1-2, with no confidently assigned D gene. Sequencing used PBMCs, obtained before ibrutinib treatment. This receptor has the CDR3 CASRAFTSFYGYTF. The DNA sequence is TGTGCCAGCCGCGCCTTTACTTCTTTCTATGGCTACACCTTC.